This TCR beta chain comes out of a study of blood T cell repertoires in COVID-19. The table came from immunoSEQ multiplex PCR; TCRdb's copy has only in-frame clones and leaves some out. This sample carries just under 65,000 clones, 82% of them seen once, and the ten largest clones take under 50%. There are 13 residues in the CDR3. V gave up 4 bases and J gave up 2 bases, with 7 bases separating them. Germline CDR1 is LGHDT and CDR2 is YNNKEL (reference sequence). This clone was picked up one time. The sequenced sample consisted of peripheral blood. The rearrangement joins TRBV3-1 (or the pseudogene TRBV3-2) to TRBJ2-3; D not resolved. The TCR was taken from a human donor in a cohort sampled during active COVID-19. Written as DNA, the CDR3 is TGTGCCAGCAGCCGTCGTTCCACAGATACGCAGTATTTT. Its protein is CASSRRSTDTQYF.